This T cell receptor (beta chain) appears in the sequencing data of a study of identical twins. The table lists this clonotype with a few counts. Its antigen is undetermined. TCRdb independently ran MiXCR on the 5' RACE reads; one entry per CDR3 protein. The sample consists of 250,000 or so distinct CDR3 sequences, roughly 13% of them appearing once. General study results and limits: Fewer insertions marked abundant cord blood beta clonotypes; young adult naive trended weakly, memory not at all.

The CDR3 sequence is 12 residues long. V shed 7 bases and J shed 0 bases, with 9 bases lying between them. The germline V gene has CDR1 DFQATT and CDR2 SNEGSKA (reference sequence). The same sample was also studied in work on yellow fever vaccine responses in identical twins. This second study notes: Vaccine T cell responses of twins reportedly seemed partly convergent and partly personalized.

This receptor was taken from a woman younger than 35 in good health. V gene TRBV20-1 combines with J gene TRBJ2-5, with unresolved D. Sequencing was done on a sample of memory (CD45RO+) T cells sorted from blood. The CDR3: CSVRGNQETQYF. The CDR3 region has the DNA TGCAGTGTCCGTGGCAACCAAGAGACCCAGTACTTC.